This passage covers 15 T cell receptor beta chains from one sample sequenced in a study of T cell responses to AZD1222 COVID-19 vaccine. Method: immunoSEQ multiplex PCR; TCRdb's copy keeps in-frame clones and lacks some. The table lists 100,000 or so clones, around 84% of them singletons. The input for sequencing was peripheral blood, taken 28 days after the second AZD1222 dose. These TCRs come from an adult who received the AZD1222 COVID-19 vaccine.

This chain uses TRBV7-9 with TRBJ1-6, with D perhaps TRBD1 (5 bases). Trimming left V 5 bases short and J 10 bases short, with 15 bases between. The CDR3 has 14 residues. CDR1 is SEHNR, CDR2 FQNEAQ, per germline (reference sequence). The CDR3 nucleotides are TGTGCCAGCAGCCGAGAAGGGGATACCTCACCCCTCCACTTT. Its translation is CASSREGDTSPLHF.

This clone was recorded once. The V gene is TRBV6-2 or TRBV6-3, the J gene TRBJ2-1; 7 nucleotides line up with TRBD2. CDR1 is MNHEY and CDR2 is SVGEGT in the germline V gene. The CDR3 is 14 residues long. The J segment lost 3 bases and the V segment lost 4 bases, leaving 3 bases of the junction unmatched. For the CDR3, the DNA is TGTGCCAGCAGTTCCGGACTAGTCTACAATGAGCAGTTCTTC. This translates into CASSSGLVYNEQFF.

This clone was observed once. This chain links TRBV12-3 or TRBV12-4 with TRBJ2-7; no firm D call. The CDR3 spans 12 residues. The ends were cut back, 3 bases at V and 2 bases at J, with 5 bases in the middle. CDR3 residues: CASSLATYEQYF. The CDR3 coding sequence is TGTGCCAGCAGTTTGGCGACCTACGAGCAGTACTTC.

The rearrangement joins TRBV7-8 to TRBJ1-4; D is ambiguous. Germline CDR1 reads SGHVS; CDR2 reads FQNEAQ. With 2 bases removed from V and 0 bases from J, the gap between germline ends came to 7 bases. The CDR3 extends over 15 amino acids. The CDR3 sequence is CASSLRAATNEKLFF. Here the CDR3 DNA reads TGTGCCAGCAGCTTAAGGGCCGCAACTAATGAAAAACTGTTTTTT.

This clone appeared once. V and J are TRBV4-1 and TRBJ2-7, with 9 bases lining up with TRBD1. Per the germline V gene, CDR1 is MGHRA and CDR2 is YSYEKL. The CDR3 has 15 residues. V shed 1 base and J 0 bases; nucleotides not matched to a gene: 1. CDR3: CASSQGTGASYEQYF. The CDR3 DNA reads as TGCGCCAGCAGCCAAGGGACAGGGGCCTCCTACGAGCAGTACTTC.

V gene TRBV27 combines with J gene TRBJ2-1; 7 bases are a match to TRBD1. This CDR3 comprises 15 residues. After removal of 5 bases from V and 6 bases from J, the junction contained 10 bases not matched to a gene. Per the germline V gene, CDR1 is MNHEY and CDR2 is SMNVEV (reference sequence). The CDR3 DNA follows: TGTGCCAGCAGTCCGAGACAGGGATGGGTCAATGAGCAGTTCTTC. As protein: CASSPRQGWVNEQFF.

This rearrangement joins TRBV5-6 to TRBJ2-7; unclear D gene. This CDR3 has 14 residues. Germline V gene sequence: CDR1 SGHDT, CDR2 YYEEEE. The germline V and J ends were trimmed by 4 bases and 1 base, with 12 bases remaining between them. The CDR3 DNA reads as TGTGCCAGCAGCCCTTCGTGGGGTTCCTACGAGCAGTACTTC. This sequence encodes CASSPSWGSYEQYF.

The count of this clone is one. The V gene is TRBV5-1, the J gene TRBJ1-2, with 8 bases matching TRBD1. V shed 0 bases, J shed 4 bases, and the junction held 2 bases outside the gene matches. Germline CDR1 is SGHRS and CDR2 is YFSETQ. The CDR3 sequence is 14 residues long. The CDR3 loop reads CASSLGQGIYGYTF. The CDR3 DNA is TGCGCCAGCAGCTTGGGACAGGGGATCTATGGCTACACCTTC.

The rearrangement uses TRBV4-1 and TRBJ1-3; TRBD1 is a possible D gene (5 bases). The germline CDR1 and CDR2 sequences are MGHRA and YSYEKL. The CDR3 runs to 17 residues. V was clipped by 3 bases and J by 3 bases, with 18 bases between them. The DNA of the CDR3 is TGCGCCAGCAGCCAGTCTCGGACACGAGGTTTTGGAAACACCATATATTTT. Translating it yields CASSQSRTRGFGNTIYF.

CDR3 coding DNA: TGTGCCAGCAGCTCTGACACTGGAAACACCATATATTTT. It yields the protein CASSSDTGNTIYF. The chain joins TRBV7-2 to TRBJ1-3, with D hard to call. V was trimmed by 4 bases and J by 2 bases, leaving 6 bases between them. The CDR3 has 13 amino acids. Looked up from germline, CDR1 is SGHTA and CDR2 is FQGNSA.

V usage is TRBV10-3 and J usage is TRBJ2-1; D gene unclear. The germline CDR1 and CDR2 sequences are ENHRY and SYGVKD. The CDR3 loop spans 13 amino acids. CDR3 in DNA: TGTGCTACCGTGGCGGACTCCTACAATGAGCAGTTCTTC. Amino acid sequence: CATVADSYNEQFF.

The chain couples TRBV11-2 to TRBJ2-6, with D unclear. V dropped 3 bases and J dropped 0 bases, with 9 bases sitting between them. From germline, CDR1 is SGHAT and CDR2 FQNNGV. This CDR3 region has 16 residues. As DNA, the CDR3 is TGTGCCAGCAGCTTTGGGGAAAGCTCTGGGGCCAACGTCCTGACTTTC. It codes for CASSFGESSGANVLTF. Combining the CDR3 with reference TRBV11-2 and TRBJ2-6 gives the whole variable domain EAGVAQSPRYKIIEKRQSVAFWCNPISGHATLYWYQQILGQGPKLLIQFQNNGVVDDSQLPKDRFSAERLKGVDSTLKIQPAKLEDSAVYLCASSFGESSGANVLTFGAGSRLTVL.

The chain carries TRBV30 and TRBJ2-7; 7 bases are shared with TRBD2. The CDR3 is 14 residues long. V shed 5 bases and J 0 bases; nucleotides not matched to a gene: 7. Germline CDR1 reads GTSNPN; CDR2 reads SVGIG (reference sequence). The CDR3 spells CAWGGGGSSYEQYF. The CDR3 DNA is TGTGCCTGGGGAGGTGGCGGGAGCTCCTACGAGCAGTACTTC.

CDR3 coding DNA: TGTGCCAGCAGTTTTATCAAATACAATGAGCAGTTCTTC. Protein sequence: CASSFIKYNEQFF. The gene calls are TRBV27 and TRBJ2-1; D is unresolved. Germline V lookup: CDR1 MNHEY, CDR2 SMNVEV (reference sequence). The CDR3 consists of 13 residues. The ends were cut back, 3 bases at V and 4 bases at J, with 7 bases in the middle.

This rearrangement joins TRBV30 to TRBJ1-5, with 8 bases fitting TRBD1. The V segment lost 4 bases and the J segment 8 bases; nucleotides outside the gene matches: 13. The CDR3 has 15 residues. Germline CDR1 and CDR2: GTSNPN and SVGIG (reference sequence). The CDR3 region has the DNA TGTGCCTGGAAACGGCCGGACAGGGCGGCGGAGCCCCAGCATTTT. It translates to CAWKRPDRAAEPQHF.